This TCR beta chain was sequenced during a study of OX40 agonist ivuxolimab in advanced cancers. Study context: Prior anti-PD-1, anti-PD-L1 or anti-CTLA-4 therapy was allowed; 30% to 40% had some.

Clones were sequenced by immunoSEQ multiplex PCR, and TCRdb holds only the in-frame ones, with some missing. The data show more than 100,000 clones, with around 95% seen just once and 0.15% to 0.19% held by the top ten. With 4 bases removed from V and 3 bases from J, the gap between germline ends came to 16 bases. Germline lookup yields CDR1 SGHNT and CDR2 YYREEE (reference sequence). The CDR3 has 15 residues. Systemic immunosuppression or a history of autoimmune disease excluded patients. Samples of blood were obtained at baseline, on cycle 4 day 1, and on cycle 7 day 1. The genes are TRBV5-4 and TRBJ1-1; D not resolved. This TCR was sampled from an adult with an advanced solid tumor such as melanoma, head and neck, liver or kidney cancer. The input for sequencing was CD4+ or CD8+ T cells sorted from blood, taken in a trial of the OX40 agonist ivuxolimab. CDR3 nucleotides: TGTGCCAGCAGCCCGGCTCAGTTTTTGGACACTGAAGCTTTCTTT. Translation: CASSPAQFLDTEAFF.